This T cell receptor (beta chain) was recorded in a study of T cells in Graves' hyperthyroidism and ophthalmopathy. Amplification yielded TCR beta CDR3 regions, with RNA transcripts as the source. Carried out on the TCR CDR3, a first-round RT-PCR used the HTBI primer set. In TCRdb, the multiplex PCR reads were re-called with MiXCR into one record per CDR3 protein. The sample comprises 400,000 to 500,000 distinct CDR3 sequences, around 15% of which are singletons, and less than 15% rests with the top ten. V gave up 5 bases and J gave up 0 bases, with 9 bases separating them. Germline V gene lookup returns CDR1 MNHNS and CDR2 SASEGT. The CDR3 consists of 14 residues.

Sequencing was done on a sample of blood. The receptor was isolated from a man aged 18 to 29 with Graves' ophthalmopathy. V gene TRBV6-1 combines with J gene TRBJ2-3; the D gene is possibly TRBD1 (5 bases). This CDR3 is CASSSGQSTDTQYF. CDR3 sequence (DNA): TGTGCCAGCAGTTCAGGACAAAGCACAGATACGCAGTATTTT.